These 24 T cell receptor beta chains were sequenced from one sample in a study of control samples from healthy donors and cancer patients. Here immunoSEQ multiplex PCR was the method, and the copy in TCRdb shows in-frame clones only, minus some. The data show about 170,000 clones, with about 87% seen just once and 9.5% to 15% held by the top ten. Sequenced sample: blood. These receptors were taken from a young man in good health.

The V gene is TRBV18, the J gene TRBJ2-3; D is undetermined. This CDR3 is 11 amino acids long. The ends were cut back, 6 bases at V and 2 bases at J, with 3 bases in the middle. Germline V gene lookup returns CDR1 KGHSH and CDR2 LQKENI. CDR3 sequence (DNA): TGTGCCAGCTCCCTCACAGATACGCAGTATTTT. It codes for CASSLTDTQYF.

This clone was observed a single time. The CDR3 DNA is TGTGCCAGTAGTTGGGATGGGACTAGCAATCAGCCCCAGCATTTT. It translates to CASSWDGTSNQPQHF. This sequence joins TRBV19 and TRBJ1-5, with D tentatively TRBD1 (5 bases). The CDR3 has 15 residues. Germline values: CDR1 LNHDA, CDR2 SQIVND (reference sequence). Trimming left V 5 bases short and J 0 bases short, with 11 bases between.

The V gene is TRBV18, the J gene TRBJ1-5; TRBD1 agrees at 12 bases. The CDR3 is made up of 19 amino acids. The V and J ends lost 3 bases and 0 bases, in that order; junction bases with no gene match: 9. Germline loops: CDR1 KGHSH, CDR2 LQKENI. The CDR3 DNA reads as TGTGCCAGCTCACCGTCGGGACAGGGGGCTCTCTATAGCAATCAGCCCCAGCATTTT. Translation: CASSPSGQGALYSNQPQHF.

CDR3 sequence (DNA): TGTGCCAGCAGCTTAGGACTAGCGGGATCCTACGAGCAGTACTTC. The encoded protein is CASSLGLAGSYEQYF. The J gene is TRBJ2-7, the V gene TRBV7-9, with TRBD2 matching 11 bases. V shed 1 base, J shed 1 base, and the junction held 0 bases outside the gene matches. The CDR3 is 15 residues long. Germline values: CDR1 SEHNR, CDR2 FQNEAQ (reference sequence).

V and J are TRBV2 and TRBJ1-5, with D perhaps TRBD1 (5 bases). The CDR3 extends over 16 amino acids. The V and J ends lost 7 bases and 2 bases respectively, with 18 bases between them. Germline CDR1 is SNHLY and CDR2 is FYNNEI. This CDR3 is CASTGYGGFGNQPQHF. In nucleotides, the CDR3 is TGTGCCAGCACCGGCTATGGGGGGTTCGGCAATCAGCCCCAGCATTTT.

This clone was detected many times. The same CDR3 can be traced to other DNA sequences in this sample. This chain joins TRBV29-1 and TRBJ1-2; TRBD1 aligns across 7 bases. The CDR3 length is 11 residues. Germline-derived CDR1 and CDR2 are SQVTM and ANQGSEA. V dropped 4 bases and J dropped 10; count of bases not matched to a gene: 6. CDR3 sequence (DNA): TGCAGCGTTGGACAGGGAGGGGACTACACCTTC. Protein product: CSVGQGGDYTF.

The chain is built from TRBV9 and TRBJ1-1; D is undetermined. The CDR3 is 15 residues long. Germline CDR1 and CDR2: SGDLS and YYNGEE. V lost 5 bases to trimming and J lost 0 bases, with 14 bases between them. The CDR3 nucleotides are TGTGCCAGCAGTGATCTGGACGCAATGAACACTGAAGCTTTCTTT. This translates into CASSDLDAMNTEAFF.

This chain uses TRBV28 with TRBJ2-7; tentatively, D is TRBD2 (5 bases). This CDR3 comprises 15 residues. CDR1 is MDHEN, CDR2 SYDVKM, per germline. V lost 7 bases and J 0 bases, leaving 16 bases between the germline ends. The CDR3 loop reads CASTGGSSSSYEQYF. In nucleotides, the CDR3 is TGTGCCAGCACCGGAGGCTCGTCGAGCTCCTACGAGCAGTACTTC.

The genes are TRBV19 and TRBJ1-1, with D uncertain. Germline V CDR1 and CDR2: LNHDA, SQIVND (reference sequence). V dropped 6 bases and J dropped 1 base, with 6 bases sitting between them. The CDR3 totals 12 residues. The CDR3: CASRRQNTEAFF. CDR3 nucleotide sequence: TGTGCCAGTAGGCGTCAGAACACTGAAGCTTTCTTT.

The V gene is TRBV6-5, the J gene TRBJ1-2, with a weak D call TRBD1 (6 bases). The germline CDR1 and CDR2 sequences are MNHEY and SVGAGI. The ends were cut back, 6 bases at V and 0 bases at J, with 14 bases in the middle. The CDR3 runs 15 residues. The CDR3 region is CASRPGQGTNYGYTF. As DNA, the CDR3 is TGTGCCAGCAGACCGGGGCAGGGGACTAACTATGGCTACACCTTC.

J is TRBJ1-2 and V is TRBV11-2; D remains ambiguous. The CDR3 is made up of 15 amino acids. Germline V CDR1 and CDR2: SGHAT, FQNNGV. Trimming removed 5 bases from V and 0 bases from J, with 13 bases in between. The CDR3 reads CASSLRTDANYGYTF. Here the CDR3 DNA reads TGTGCCAGCAGCCTACGGACCGATGCTAACTATGGCTACACCTTC.

V gene TRBV6-2 or TRBV6-3 combines with J gene TRBJ2-7, with TRBD2 matching over 11 bases. This CDR3 region has 16 residues. Unmatched junction bases numbered 8, after V lost 6 bases and J lost 1 base. Germline V lookup: CDR1 MNHEY, CDR2 SVGEGT. The CDR3 spells CASRPSGRSVSYEQYF. CDR3 DNA sequence: TGTGCCAGCAGACCTAGCGGGAGGAGTGTTTCCTACGAGCAGTACTTC.

V and J are TRBV19 and TRBJ2-7; 8 nucleotides line up with TRBD1. There are 16 residues in the CDR3. The trim removed 1 base at V and 3 bases at J, leaving 8 bases unmatched. The germline V gene encodes CDR1 LNHDA and CDR2 SQIVND (reference sequence). The CDR3 DNA reads TGTGCCAGTAGTATAGCCAGTGGACAGGGCCTCTACGAGCAGTACTTC. This gives the protein CASSIASGQGLYEQYF.

The chain couples TRBV4-1 to TRBJ1-3, with a tentative D call TRBD1 (6 bases). The CDR3 contains 15 residues. The ends were cut back, 6 bases at V and 4 bases at J, with 16 bases in the middle. Germline V gene data show CDR1 as MGHRA and CDR2 as YSYEKL. In DNA form, the CDR3 reads TGCGCCAGCAGTCCGGACAGTAGCTCCGGAAACACCATATATTTT. This codes for CASSPDSSSGNTIYF.

This clone appeared a single time. The chain carries TRBV6-6 and TRBJ2-7, with 7 positions matching TRBD1. The V and J ends lost 6 bases and 4 bases, in that order; junction bases with no gene match: 9. The CDR3 extends over 14 amino acids. CDR1 and CDR2 from the germline V gene are MNHNY and SVGAGI (reference sequence). CDR3 amino acids: CASRKPGQLYEQYF. The CDR3 nucleotides are TGTGCCAGCAGAAAACCGGGACAGCTTTACGAGCAGTACTTC.

V gene TRBV9 combines with J gene TRBJ2-7; D might be TRBD1 (5 bases). The length of the CDR3 is 13 residues. Germline V gene lookup returns CDR1 SGDLS and CDR2 YYNGEE. V lost 4 bases and J 7 bases, leaving 15 bases between the germline ends. DNA for the CDR3: TGTGCCAGCAGCCCCCGACAGACTGGAGAGCAGTACTTC. This translates into CASSPRQTGEQYF.

The V and J genes are TRBV29-1 and TRBJ2-5, with D perhaps assigned TRBD1 or TRBD2 (5 bases each). CDR3 length equals 14 residues. CDR1 and CDR2 from the germline V gene are SQVTM and ANQGSEA. V was trimmed by 3 bases and J by 2 bases, leaving 13 bases between them. The CDR3 nucleotides read TGCAGCGTTGATGGGACGGGCGATCAAGAGACCCAGTACTTC. It specifies CSVDGTGDQETQYF.

This CDR3 is CASSTGNQPQHF. DNA of the CDR3: TGTGCCAGCAGCACAGGGAATCAGCCCCAGCATTTT. The chain couples TRBV12-3 or TRBV12-4 to TRBJ1-5; the D gene is possibly TRBD1 (6 bases). CDR3 size: 12 residues. Trimming left V 6 bases short and J 4 bases short, with 7 bases between.

The chain employs TRBV24-1 and TRBJ2-2; D unresolved. Germline CDR1 KGHDR, CDR2 SFDVKD. Between the trimmed V and J ends, which lost 0 bases and 3 bases, there was a span of 4 bases. The CDR3 sequence is 14 residues long. DNA of the CDR3: TGTGCCACCAGTGATTTGGTTGACACCGGGGAGCTGTTTTTT. Amino acid sequence: CATSDLVDTGELFF.

The rearrangement uses TRBV28 and TRBJ1-2; D is unresolved. The germline CDR1 and CDR2 sequences are MDHEN and SYDVKM. The V gene lost 8 bases and the J gene lost 2 bases, with 12 bases spanning the gap. The CDR3 has 13 residues. CDR3 protein: CASVEGTNYGYTF. CDR3 DNA: TGTGCCAGCGTGGAGGGCACCAACTATGGCTACACCTTC.

The V gene is TRBV28, the J gene TRBJ2-5, with a tentative D call TRBD2 (5 bases). The V end lost 5 bases, the J end lost 5 bases, and 15 bases lay between the germline ends. This CDR3 contains 14 residues. Germline CDR1 and CDR2: MDHEN and SYDVKM. Here the CDR3 reads CASSPGGSTETQYF. As DNA, the CDR3 is TGTGCCAGCAGTCCCGGCGGGTCTACGGAGACCCAGTACTTC.

The chain has TRBV6-5 and TRBJ2-7; 8 bases match TRBD1. Germline values: CDR1 MNHEY, CDR2 SVGAGI. The CDR3 is made up of 15 amino acids. V gave up 2 bases and J gave up 3 bases; unmatched junction bases: 6. In nucleotides, the CDR3 is TGTGCCAGCAGTTACCAGGACAGGGCCCTCTACGAGCAGTACTTC. It codes for CASSYQDRALYEQYF.

The rearrangement links TRBV29-1 to TRBJ1-1, with 8 bases that match TRBD1. The J segment lost 0 bases and the V segment lost 7 bases, leaving 4 bases of the junction unmatched. Germline-derived CDR1 and CDR2 are SQVTM and ANQGSEA. The CDR3 contains 13 residues. The CDR3 sequence: CSAGQGMNTEAFF. Written as DNA, the CDR3 is TGCAGCGCCGGACAGGGAATGAACACTGAAGCTTTCTTT.

The chain combines TRBV5-1 with TRBJ1-3, with D unresolved. The germline CDR1 and CDR2 sequences are SGHRS and YFSETQ. The V gene lost 0 bases and the J gene lost 1 base, with 8 bases spanning the gap. This CDR3 region has 15 residues. The CDR3 coding sequence is TGCGCCAGCAGCTTGGAATCTCTTTCTGGAAACACCATATATTTT. Translation gives CASSLESLSGNTIYF. The full variable domain, in which reference TRBV5-1 and TRBJ1-3 provide the parts outside the CDR3, is KAGVTQTPRYLIKTRGQQVTLSCSPISGHRSVSWYQQTPGQGLQFLFEYFSETQRNKGNFPGRFSGRQFSNSRSEMNVSTLELGDSALYLCASSLESLSGNTIYFGEGSWLTVV.